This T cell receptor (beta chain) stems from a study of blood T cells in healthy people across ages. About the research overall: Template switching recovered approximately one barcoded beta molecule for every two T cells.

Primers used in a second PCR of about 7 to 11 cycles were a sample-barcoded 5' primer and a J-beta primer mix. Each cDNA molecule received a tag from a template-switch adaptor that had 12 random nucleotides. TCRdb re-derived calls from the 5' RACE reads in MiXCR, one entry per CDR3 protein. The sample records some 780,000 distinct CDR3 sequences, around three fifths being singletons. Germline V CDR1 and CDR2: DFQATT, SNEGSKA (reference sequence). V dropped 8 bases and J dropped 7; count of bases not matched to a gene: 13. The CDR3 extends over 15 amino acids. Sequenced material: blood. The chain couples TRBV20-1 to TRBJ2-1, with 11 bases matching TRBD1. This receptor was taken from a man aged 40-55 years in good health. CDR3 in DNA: TGCAGTCTAGCTCCCGGGACAGGGGGTCGGAATGAGCAGTTCTTC. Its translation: CSLAPGTGGRNEQFF.